Listed below are T cell receptor beta chains from one sample, sequenced in a study of monozygotic twins with cystic fibrosis. Data came from immunoSEQ multiplex PCR; TCRdb stores just in-frame clones and leaves some out. Here the sample spans tens of thousands of clones, approximately 96% being singletons. Sequenced sample: blood. The receptors originated from a girl aged 2 to 9 with cystic fibrosis. Each CDR3 is given with its conserved first and last residue. The D gene is left open where the match is weak. Size is omitted from some rows. Given values are once, few, many or a class for expanded clones.

clone size: once
J gene: TRBJ1-2
V gene: TRBV5-6
D gene: -
CDR3 protein: CASSLWTDFNYGYTF
CDR3 DNA: TGTGCCAGCAGCTTGTGGACAGATTTTAACTATGGCTACACCTTC

clone size: -
J gene: TRBJ2-1
V gene: TRBV27
D gene: -
CDR3 protein: CASSVYNEQFF
CDR3 DNA: TGTGCCAGCAGTGTCTACAATGAGCAGTTCTTC

clone size: -
J gene: TRBJ2-7
V gene: TRBV6-5
D gene: TRBD1
CDR3 protein: CASSSGQAPYEQYF
CDR3 DNA: TGTGCCAGCAGTTCTGGACAGGCACCCTACGAGCAGTACTTC

clone size: -
J gene: TRBJ1-2
V gene: TRBV5-1
D gene: TRBD1
CDR3 protein: CASSLVPGQGRVNYGYTF
CDR3 DNA: TGCGCCAGCAGCTTGGTTCCGGGACAGGGAAGGGTTAACTATGGCTACACCTTC

clone size: once
J gene: TRBJ2-1
V gene: TRBV18
D gene: -
CDR3 protein: CASSSGSGYNEQFF
CDR3 DNA: TGTGCCAGCTCCTCGGGGTCAGGGTACAATGAGCAGTTCTTC

clone size: -
J gene: TRBJ1-1
V gene: TRBV28
D gene: -
CDR3 protein: CASRVRGNTEAFF
CDR3 DNA: TGTGCCAGCAGAGTGAGAGGGAACACTGAAGCTTTCTTT

clone size: -
J gene: TRBJ1-2
V gene: TRBV5-4
D gene: -
CDR3 protein: CASSLDLANYGYTF
CDR3 DNA: TGTGCCAGCAGCCTGGACCTAGCTAACTATGGCTACACCTTC

clone size: once
J gene: TRBJ1-3
V gene: TRBV9
D gene: -
CDR3 protein: CASSGGPSGNTIYF
CDR3 DNA: TGTGCCAGCAGCGGAGGCCCCTCCGGAAACACCATATATTTT

clone size: -
J gene: TRBJ2-7
V gene: TRBV28
D gene: -
CDR3 protein: CASSLHGGGPYEQYF
CDR3 DNA: TGTGCCAGCAGTTTACATGGTGGGGGGCCCTACGAGCAGTACTTC

clone size: once
J gene: TRBJ2-3
V gene: TRBV6-5
D gene: -
CDR3 protein: CASSYGGPSTDTQYF
CDR3 DNA: TGTGCCAGCAGTTACGGCGGACCGAGCACAGATACGCAGTATTTT

clone size: -
J gene: TRBJ2-3
V gene: TRBV7-3
D gene: -
CDR3 protein: CASSPGLSTDTQYF
CDR3 DNA: TGTGCCAGCAGTCCGGGACTGAGCACAGATACGCAGTATTTT

clone size: -
J gene: TRBJ1-1
V gene: TRBV7-8
D gene: TRBD1
CDR3 protein: CASSPSPGQGNTEAFF
CDR3 DNA: TGTGCCAGCAGCCCCAGCCCGGGACAGGGAAACACTGAAGCTTTCTTT

clone size: once
J gene: TRBJ2-7
V gene: TRBV9
D gene: TRBD2
CDR3 protein: CASSVGGLAGDEQYF
CDR3 DNA: TGTGCCAGCAGCGTAGGGGGACTAGCGGGAGACGAGCAGTACTTC

clone size: -
J gene: TRBJ2-1
V gene: TRBV2
D gene: -
CDR3 protein: CAVEGGTQLNEQFF
CDR3 DNA: TGTGCCGTCGAAGGGGGGACCCAGTTAAATGAGCAGTTCTTC

clone size: -
J gene: TRBJ1-1
V gene: TRBV4-1
D gene: -
CDR3 protein: CASSQVTANTEAFF
CDR3 DNA: TGCGCCAGCAGCCAAGTGACAGCAAACACTGAAGCTTTCTTT

clone size: -
J gene: TRBJ1-1
V gene: TRBV6-5
D gene: -
CDR3 protein: CASSYSRGTEAFF
CDR3 DNA: TGTGCCAGCAGTTACTCGCGAGGAACTGAAGCTTTCTTT

clone size: -
J gene: TRBJ2-3
V gene: TRBV5-6
D gene: -
CDR3 protein: CASSLYSVGGYTDTQYF
CDR3 DNA: TGTGCCAGCAGCTTGTATTCGGTGGGGGGTTACACAGATACGCAGTATTTT

clone size: -
J gene: TRBJ2-3
V gene: TRBV7-9
D gene: -
CDR3 protein: CASSPGLKDTQYF
CDR3 DNA: TGTGCCAGCAGCCCCGGACTCAAAGATACGCAGTATTTT

clone size: -
J gene: TRBJ2-5
V gene: TRBV9
D gene: -
CDR3 protein: CASSVERDTQETQYF
CDR3 DNA: TGTGCCAGCAGCGTAGAGAGGGACACCCAAGAGACCCAGTACTTC

clone size: -
J gene: TRBJ1-1
V gene: TRBV29-1
D gene: -
CDR3 protein: CSAAGRNTEAFF
CDR3 DNA: TGCAGCGCCGCGGGCCGAAACACTGAAGCTTTCTTT

clone size: -
J gene: TRBJ1-1
V gene: TRBV29-1
D gene: TRBD1
CDR3 protein: CSVGTGDGNTEAFF
CDR3 DNA: TGCAGCGTCGGGACAGGGGATGGGAACACTGAAGCTTTCTTT

clone size: -
J gene: TRBJ2-3
V gene: TRBV6-5
D gene: -
CDR3 protein: CATQTVNRDTQYF
CDR3 DNA: TGTGCCACCCAAACCGTAAACCGAGATACGCAGTATTTT

clone size: -
J gene: TRBJ2-4
V gene: TRBV5-1
D gene: -
CDR3 protein: CASRPGPLGENIQYF
CDR3 DNA: TGCGCCAGCCGCCCCGGGCCTCTGGGGGAAAACATTCAGTACTTC

clone size: -
J gene: TRBJ2-1
V gene: TRBV5-1
D gene: -
CDR3 protein: CASSDTPGDNEQFF
CDR3 DNA: TGCGCCAGCAGTGATACACCCGGGGACAATGAGCAGTTCTTC

clone size: -
J gene: TRBJ1-1
V gene: TRBV28
D gene: -
CDR3 protein: CASSLERLNTEAFF
CDR3 DNA: TGTGCCAGCAGTTTAGAACGGTTGAACACTGAAGCTTTCTTT

clone size: -
J gene: TRBJ1-2
V gene: TRBV5-4
D gene: -
CDR3 protein: CASSLEETVGGYGYTF
CDR3 DNA: TGTGCCAGCAGCTTGGAAGAGACAGTAGGAGGCTATGGCTACACCTTC

clone size: -
J gene: TRBJ2-2
V gene: TRBV19
D gene: -
CDR3 protein: CASSIKVTGELFF
CDR3 DNA: TGTGCCAGTAGTATCAAGGTAACCGGGGAGCTGTTTTTT

clone size: -
J gene: TRBJ1-2
V gene: TRBV5-6
D gene: -
CDR3 protein: CASRAVRITNYGYTF
CDR3 DNA: TGTGCCAGTCGGGCGGTAAGAATAACTAACTATGGCTACACCTTC

clone size: once
J gene: TRBJ2-3
V gene: TRBV6-4
D gene: -
CDR3 protein: CASRKSDTDTQYF
CDR3 DNA: TGTGCCAGCAGAAAGAGTGACACAGATACGCAGTATTTT

clone size: -
J gene: TRBJ2-2
V gene: TRBV18
D gene: -
CDR3 protein: CASSPALGGELFF
CDR3 DNA: TGTGCCAGCTCACCAGCGTTGGGCGGGGAGCTGTTTTTT

clone size: -
J gene: TRBJ2-1
V gene: TRBV25-1
D gene: -
CDR3 protein: CASSGSADGADEQFF
CDR3 DNA: TGTGCCAGCAGTGGATCCGCCGACGGGGCGGATGAGCAGTTCTTC

clone size: -
J gene: TRBJ2-3
V gene: TRBV14
D gene: TRBD2
CDR3 protein: CASSPLAGGFTDTQYF
CDR3 DNA: TGTGCCAGCAGCCCCCTAGCGGGAGGCTTCACAGATACGCAGTATTTT

clone size: -
J gene: TRBJ2-6
V gene: TRBV5-5
D gene: TRBD1
CDR3 protein: CASSFTDRGTGANVLTF
CDR3 DNA: TGTGCCAGCAGCTTTACGGACAGGGGGACTGGGGCCAACGTCCTGACTTTC

clone size: -
J gene: TRBJ1-1
V gene: TRBV18
D gene: -
CDR3 protein: CASSPRRGDGAFF
CDR3 DNA: TGTGCCAGCTCACCCCGCCGAGGGGACGGAGCTTTCTTT

clone size: -
J gene: TRBJ1-1
V gene: TRBV30
D gene: -
CDR3 protein: CAWKKETYEAFF
CDR3 DNA: TGTGCCTGGAAGAAGGAAACATATGAAGCTTTCTTT

clone size: once
J gene: TRBJ1-2
V gene: TRBV29-1
D gene: TRBD1
CDR3 protein: CSVEEGQFYGYTF
CDR3 DNA: TGCAGCGTTGAAGAGGGACAGTTCTATGGCTACACCTTC

clone size: -
J gene: TRBJ1-3
V gene: TRBV29-1
D gene: -
CDR3 protein: CSVAEGRHTIYF
CDR3 DNA: TGCAGCGTTGCAGAGGGTAGGCACACCATATATTTT

clone size: -
J gene: TRBJ1-2
V gene: TRBV6-4
D gene: -
CDR3 protein: CASSDSLQGNGYTF
CDR3 DNA: TGTGCCAGCAGTGACTCCCTGCAGGGGAACGGCTACACCTTC

clone size: -
J gene: TRBJ2-5
V gene: TRBV4-3
D gene: -
CDR3 protein: CASSQGWGWETQYF
CDR3 DNA: TGCGCCAGCAGCCAAGGGTGGGGATGGGAGACCCAGTACTTC

clone size: -
J gene: TRBJ1-1
V gene: TRBV2
D gene: -
CDR3 protein: CASSEARQNTEAFF
CDR3 DNA: TGTGCCAGCAGTGAAGCGCGACAGAACACTGAAGCTTTCTTT

clone size: -
J gene: TRBJ1-1
V gene: TRBV5-1
D gene: -
CDR3 protein: CASSQSQGTEAFF
CDR3 DNA: TGCGCCAGCAGCCAATCTCAGGGGACTGAAGCTTTCTTT

clone size: -
J gene: TRBJ2-1
V gene: TRBV9
D gene: -
CDR3 protein: CASSPWRTYNEQFF
CDR3 DNA: TGTGCCAGCAGCCCCTGGCGGACCTACAATGAGCAGTTCTTC

clone size: -
J gene: TRBJ2-1
V gene: TRBV5-1
D gene: TRBD2
CDR3 protein: CASSLRSMSTSGSSGPYNEQFF
CDR3 DNA: TGCGCCAGCAGCTTAAGGAGTATGTCGACTAGCGGGAGTTCGGGGCCCTACAATGAGCAGTTCTTC

clone size: -
J gene: TRBJ1-1
V gene: TRBV7-9
D gene: TRBD1
CDR3 protein: CASRVTGAWGTEAFF
CDR3 DNA: TGTGCCAGCAGAGTAACAGGGGCGTGGGGAACTGAAGCTTTCTTT

clone size: -
J gene: TRBJ2-3
V gene: TRBV19
D gene: TRBD2
CDR3 protein: CASSLREVGTDTQYF
CDR3 DNA: TGTGCCAGTAGTCTTCGGGAGGTTGGCACAGATACGCAGTATTTT

clone size: -
J gene: TRBJ1-5
V gene: TRBV28
D gene: -
CDR3 protein: CASSFSLNQPQHF
CDR3 DNA: TGTGCCAGCAGTTTTTCTCTCAATCAGCCCCAGCATTTT

clone size: -
J gene: TRBJ2-7
V gene: TRBV19
D gene: -
CDR3 protein: CASRTGTGTYEQYF
CDR3 DNA: TGTGCCAGTAGGACCGGGACGGGCACCTACGAGCAGTACTTC

clone size: -
J gene: TRBJ2-3
V gene: TRBV29-1
D gene: TRBD1
CDR3 protein: CSVPQGARTDTQYF
CDR3 DNA: TGCAGCGTTCCGCAGGGGGCGCGAACAGATACGCAGTATTTT